This TCR beta chain is drawn from a study of T cells after yellow fever vaccination. Trimming removed 7 bases at V and 1 base at J, with 7 bases between. CDR3 length: 13 amino acids. As concerns this clonotype: Its cognate antigen is unknown.

The study made its TCR cDNA through 5'RACE template switching. That step introduced a universal primer site along with UMIs. TCRdb processed the 5' RACE reads anew with MiXCR; each CDR3 protein has one entry. Of approximately 610,000 distinct CDR3 sequences detected, around 16% appear once; the ten largest clones hold around 15%. Study results and caveats: FACS-sorted repertoires could contain abundant clonotypes contaminating from the bulk population. Subsequent to the booster, the majority of primary-vaccination clones reappeared (roughly 97% CD4, 88% CD8).

The material was PBMCs, obtained less than 6 days after the first yellow fever vaccination. This clonotype was sampled from a young man who received the YFV17D yellow fever vaccine. The J gene is TRBJ2-2, the V gene TRBV12-3 or TRBV12-4; D remains ambiguous. The CDR3 is CASTPENTGELFF. In nucleotides, the CDR3 is TGTGCCAGCACCCCCGAGAACACCGGGGAGCTGTTTTTT.